This TCR beta chain is from a study of blood T cell repertoires in COVID-19. Per the original methods: Quantification of nucleated cells was approximated via reference gene primer amplification. TCRdb keeps only in-frame clones here, not all; method: immunoSEQ multiplex PCR. From that table come the V and J calls and clone size; the DNA was used to work out D and trimming. Of about 140,000 clones detected, about three quarters appear once; the ten largest clones hold around 2.9%. The junction had 7 bases not matched to a gene; V was cut back by 5 bases and J by 6 bases. The CDR3 contains 14 residues. Germline lookup yields CDR1 MNHEY and CDR2 SVGAGI.

Sample: PBMCs or T cells enriched from blood (not recorded which). The source of this sequence is a woman in her forties or fifties who had recovered from COVID-19. The rearrangement links TRBV6-5 to TRBJ2-1; the match to TRBD1 covers 7 bases. As DNA, the CDR3 is TGTGCCAGCAGTACCCTCCGACAGGGCAATGAGCAGTTCTTC. Translating it yields CASSTLRQGNEQFF.